Below, 27 T cell receptor beta chains from the same sample are listed, as sequenced in a study of T-cell reconstitution after alpha-beta-depleted transplantation in children (TCRdb year 2016). Library method: PCR. Sequenced using an Illumina HiSeq 2500. TCR libraries were prepared with molecular barcoding, using unique molecular identifiers to normalize TCRbeta repertoire quantification. TCRdb trimmed the raw reads at Q25, called clones with MiXCR and kept productive beta chains. CDR3 protein sequences are deduplicated, and each keeps its most common genes and DNA. Recorded for this sample are approximately 210,000 distinct CDR3 sequences; 14% to 15% of them occurred a single time. The ten largest clonotypes hold about 13% of the sample. This sample comprised PBMCs from the stem cell graft donor, obtained from the stem cell graft. Receptors originate from a human donor who donated a stem cell graft to a child with acute lymphoblastic leukemia.

In this sample, this clonotype turned up many times. The chain joins TRBV27 to TRBJ1-2; 7 positions match TRBD1. The germline V gene encodes CDR1 MNHEY and CDR2 SMNVEV (reference sequence). CDR3 length equals 13 residues. The V and J ends lost 4 bases and 7 bases, in that order; junction bases with no gene match: 6. The CDR3 region is CASSSLQGSGYTF. DNA of the CDR3: TGTGCCAGCAGTTCACTACAGGGGTCTGGCTACACCTTC.

There are many counts of this clonotype. The rearrangement links TRBV7-9 to TRBJ2-7; D is perhaps TRBD1 (6 bases). Per the germline V gene, CDR1 is SEHNR and CDR2 is FQNEAQ (reference sequence). With 5 bases removed from V and 2 bases from J, the gap between germline ends came to 19 bases. The CDR3 covers 16 residues. The DNA of the CDR3 is TGTGCCAGCAGCGTTGACGAGGGGGAGATCGCCTACGAGCAGTACTTC. Translated, it gives CASSVDEGEIAYEQYF.

The genes are TRBV12-3 or TRBV12-4 and TRBJ1-4; D ambiguous. With 6 bases removed from V and 0 bases from J, the gap between germline ends came to 14 bases. The CDR3 is 16 amino acids. The chain's CDR3 is CASSTRRTATNEKLFF. In nucleotides, the CDR3 is TGTGCCAGCAGCACACGCAGGACCGCAACTAATGAAAAACTGTTTTTT.

In this sample, this clonotype turned up many times. CDR3: CASSLSTGFEAFF. CDR3 bases: TGTGCCAGCAGTTTATCAACAGGGTTTGAAGCTTTCTTT. The rearrangement uses TRBV12-3 or TRBV12-4 and TRBJ1-1, with D perhaps matching TRBD1 (6 bases). CDR3 size: 13 residues. V lost 2 bases and J lost 7, with 11 bases in between.

The V gene is TRBV6-5, the J gene TRBJ2-6; D ambiguous. The germline V gene encodes CDR1 MNHEY and CDR2 SVGAGI. The CDR3 runs to 18 residues. V lost 6 bases to trimming and J lost 2 bases, with 20 bases between them. CDR3 amino acids: CASRTGPLSITGANVLTF. For the CDR3, the DNA is TGTGCCAGCAGAACCGGGCCTCTAAGTATTACTGGGGCCAACGTCCTGACTTTC.

Many counts were recorded for this clonotype. CDR3: CASSRPVLANYGYTF. The CDR3 DNA reads as TGTGCCAGCAGCCGACCGGTTCTTGCTAACTATGGCTACACCTTC. This chain uses TRBV5-4 with TRBJ1-2, with D uncertain. Germline V CDR1 and CDR2: SGHNT, YYREEE (reference sequence). Trimming left V 4 bases short and J 0 bases short, with 13 bases between. The CDR3 spans 15 residues. Full variable domain (missing parts from reference TRBV5-4 and TRBJ1-2): ETGVTQSPTHLIKTRGQQVTLRCSSQSGHNTVSWYQQALGQGPQFIFQYYREEENGRGNFPPRFSGLQFPNYSSELNVNALELDDSALYLCASSRPVLANYGYTFGSGTRLTVV.

The table lists this clonotype with many counts. The genes are TRBV5-1 and TRBJ2-3, with 9 bases matching TRBD1. The CDR3 covers 15 residues. Trimming took 3 bases from V and 0 from J; bases not matched to a gene: 2. Germline V gene data show CDR1 as SGHRS and CDR2 as YFSETQ. The CDR3 coding sequence is TGCGCCAGCAGCTCGACAGGGGGTAGCACAGATACGCAGTATTTT. It specifies CASSSTGGSTDTQYF.

This clonotype was seen ten or more times. This chain uses TRBV29-1 with TRBJ2-2, with D hard to call. This CDR3 has 11 residues. Germline V gene data show CDR1 as SQVTM and CDR2 as ANQGSEA. The V gene lost 0 bases and the J gene lost 5 bases, with 1 base spanning the gap. The CDR3 protein is CSVEETGELFF. The CDR3 DNA reads as TGCAGCGTTGAAGAAACCGGGGAGCTGTTTTTT.

This clonotype has a count of ten or more. CDR3 sequence reads: CASSGGETANTEAFF. The DNA for the CDR3 is TGCGCCAGCAGCGGGGGGGAGACAGCTAACACTGAAGCTTTCTTT. This chain links TRBV5-1 with TRBJ1-1; TRBD1 is a possible D gene (5 bases). The CDR3 is 15 residues long. Trimming removed 4 bases at V and 2 bases at J, with 15 bases between. Germline V gives CDR1 SGHRS, CDR2 YFSETQ.

This clonotype was detected many times. The J gene is TRBJ2-7, the V gene TRBV4-2, with TRBD2 identical over 11 bases. Trimming cost V 3 bases and J 4 bases; bases outside gene matches: 14. Germline assignment: CDR1 LGHNA and CDR2 YNFKEQ. This CDR3 is built from 18 residues. The CDR3 sequence: CASSHAGLAERRGYEQYF. In DNA form, the CDR3 reads TGTGCCAGCAGCCACGCGGGACTAGCGGAACGAAGGGGGTACGAGCAGTACTTC.

This clonotype was seen ten or more times. The gene calls are TRBV5-1 and TRBJ1-1; 7 positions match TRBD1. Germline CDR1 and CDR2: SGHRS and YFSETQ. J was trimmed by 1 base and V by 1 base; bases with no gene match: 10. There are 17 residues in the CDR3. The CDR3 nucleotides are TGCGCCAGCAGCTTGTTCATCGCAGGGGGTACGAACACTGAAGCTTTCTTT. It encodes CASSLFIAGGTNTEAFF.

In its sample, this clonotype was seen a few times. V usage is TRBV20-1 and J usage is TRBJ1-3; TRBD1 matches at 9 bases. The CDR3 totals 19 residues. The germline gives CDR1 DFQATT, CDR2 SNEGSKA (reference sequence). The junction had 16 bases not matched to a gene; V was cut back by 3 bases and J by 1 base. CDR3 loop: CSASRRKLPTGGSGNTIYF. The CDR3 nucleotides read TGCAGTGCTAGTCGAAGAAAACTTCCGACAGGGGGGTCTGGAAACACCATATATTTT.

V is TRBV5-1 and J is TRBJ2-4; possibly TRBD1 for D (6 bases). V was trimmed by 0 bases and J by 6 bases, leaving 10 bases between them. The CDR3 runs 14 residues. The V gene's germline CDR1 is SGHRS and CDR2 YFSETQ. CDR3 bases: TGCGCCAGCAGCTTGGCACAGGGCGGAAACATTCAGTACTTC. This translates into CASSLAQGGNIQYF.

With respect to this clonotype: A much larger clone sits a single nucleotide away, making a read error possible. The chain links TRBV5-1 to TRBJ2-1; the match to TRBD2 covers 8 bases. Germline lookup yields CDR1 SGHRS and CDR2 YFSETQ. With 4 bases clipped from V and 4 bases from J, the junction kept 13 bases outside the gene matches. The CDR3 is 17 amino acids. CDR3 loop: CASSRGQAGVVYNEQFF. The CDR3 coding sequence is TGCGCCAGCAGCCGGGGACAAGCGGGAGTGGTGTACAATGAGCAGTTCTTC.

This clonotype was recorded at least ten times. V gene TRBV12-3 or TRBV12-4 combines with J gene TRBJ2-1; 7 bases match TRBD2. The length of the CDR3 is 16 residues. Trimming took 7 bases from V and 9 from J; bases not matched to a gene: 18. CDR3 residues: CASTLTGLKFFAEQFF. CDR3 bases: TGTGCCAGCACTCTTACGGGACTAAAATTTTTCGCTGAGCAGTTCTTC.

This clonotype was counted at least ten times. V usage is TRBV7-9 and J usage is TRBJ1-1; no firm D call. There are 12 residues in the CDR3. The germline V and J ends were trimmed by 5 bases and 1 base, with 5 bases remaining between them. CDR1 SEHNR and CDR2 FQNEAQ come from the germline V gene (reference sequence). Here the CDR3 DNA reads TGTGCCAGCAGCCTATGGAACACTGAAGCTTTCTTT. Amino acid sequence: CASSLWNTEAFF.

The chain has TRBV21-1 and TRBJ2-1; TRBD1 is taken as the D call from the table, unchecked against the DNA. TRBV21-1 represents a pseudogene. This CDR3 contains 13 residues. CDR3 residues: CASSKGGGNEQFF. The CDR3, as DNA: TGTGCCAGCAGCAAAGGGGGGGGGAATGAGCAGTTCTTC.

This clonotype has a count of ten or more. In DNA form, the CDR3 reads TGTGCCAGCAGTTACTGGGAATTGGGCGCCGGGGAGCTGTTTTTT. It translates to CASSYWELGAGELFF. V is TRBV6-5 and J is TRBJ2-2; D not certain. CDR1 and CDR2 from the germline V gene are MNHEY and SVGAGI. This CDR3 is built from 15 residues. Trimming took off 1 base at V and 6 bases at J, with 12 bases between the two ends.

V is TRBV19 and J is TRBJ2-2; D unresolved. The CDR3 has 15 amino acids. Germline V gene sequence: CDR1 LNHDA, CDR2 SQIVND (reference sequence). The V end lost 0 bases, the J end lost 0 bases, and 5 bases lay between the germline ends. CDR3 bases: TGTGCCAGTAGTATAGAGATTGCGAACACCGGGGAGCTGTTTTTT. Translating it yields CASSIEIANTGELFF.

As regards this clonotype: A much more abundant neighbour one base away suggests this may be a read error. This chain links TRBV5-1 with TRBJ2-1, with 7 bases identical to TRBD2. The CDR3 is 15 residues long. CDR1 is SGHRS and CDR2 is YFSETQ in the germline V gene. The junction had 5 bases not matched to a gene; V was cut back by 0 bases and J by 5 bases. This CDR3 is CASSLGGGYNNEQFF. The DNA of the CDR3 is TGCGCCAGCAGCTTGGGCGGGGGTTACAACAATGAGCAGTTCTTC.

This clonotype was observed at least ten times. The chain uses TRBV12-3 or TRBV12-4 and TRBJ1-3; 7 positions agree with TRBD1. The V gene end was trimmed by 6 bases and the J gene end by 4 bases; junction bases not matched to a gene: 6. CDR3 size: 14 residues. CDR3 sequence (DNA): TGTGCCAGCAGCCGACAGGGATCCGGAAACACCATATATTTT. Translation: CASSRQGSGNTIYF.

This clonotype has only a few counts. The chain joins TRBV7-9 to TRBJ2-1, with 9 bases fitting TRBD1. V was clipped by 6 bases and J by 5 bases; unmatched bases: 8. The CDR3 is 15 residues long. Looked up from germline, CDR1 is SEHNR and CDR2 is FQNEAQ (reference sequence). The chain's CDR3 is CASSFTGGANNEQFF. The CDR3 nucleotides are TGTGCCAGCAGTTTTACAGGGGGCGCAAACAATGAGCAGTTCTTC. The full variable domain, rest sourced from reference TRBV7-9 and TRBJ2-1, is DTGVSQNPRHKITKRGQNVTFRCDPISEHNRLYWYRQTLGQGPEFLTYFQNEAQLEKSRLLSDRFSAERPKGSFSTLEIQRTEQGDSAMYLCASSFTGGANNEQFFGPGTRLTVL.

The table lists this clonotype with a count of one. Given a much more abundant clone one base away, this may be a read error. This rearrangement joins TRBV20-1 to TRBJ1-1; 7 nucleotides match TRBD1. Germline CDR1 and CDR2: DFQATT and SNEGSKA (reference sequence). The length of the CDR3 is 13 residues. The CDR3 DNA is TGCAGTGCTAAGCAGGACAGGAACATTGAAGCTTTCTTT. It encodes CSAKQDRNIEAFF.

This clonotype was seen at least ten times. V usage is TRBV7-9 and J usage is TRBJ2-1; weak D call: TRBD2 (5 bases). Trimming cost V 2 bases and J 7 bases, with 15 bases left between them. The length of the CDR3 is 15 residues. Looked up from germline, CDR1 is SEHNR and CDR2 is FQNEAQ (reference sequence). The CDR3 region is CASSLFELDVNEQFF. The CDR3 DNA sequence: TGTGCCAGCAGCTTATTCGAACTAGACGTTAATGAGCAGTTCTTC. Drawing the rest from reference TRBV7-9 and TRBJ2-1, the complete variable domain is DTGVSQNPRHKITKRGQNVTFRCDPISEHNRLYWYRQTLGQGPEFLTYFQNEAQLEKSRLLSDRFSAERPKGSFSTLEIQRTEQGDSAMYLCASSLFELDVNEQFFGPGTRLTVL.

This clonotype was counted ten times or more. The rearrangement joins TRBV5-4 to TRBJ2-5; 10 bases align to TRBD2. The CDR3 is made up of 15 amino acids. Germline V lookup: CDR1 SGHNT, CDR2 YYREEE (reference sequence). The J segment lost 5 bases and the V segment lost 7 bases, leaving 11 bases of the junction unmatched. Written as DNA, the CDR3 is TGTGCCAGCCAGAGACTAGCGGGTTCTGTCGAGACCCAGTACTTC. This sequence encodes CASQRLAGSVETQYF.

This clonotype was picked up many times. The rearrangement uses TRBV5-1 and TRBJ2-7; 12 nucleotides agree with TRBD2. In germline, CDR1 is SGHRS, CDR2 YFSETQ. The CDR3 runs 15 residues. J lost 0 bases, V lost 5 bases, and 3 bases had no gene match. As DNA, the CDR3 is TGCGCCAGCAGGATGACTAGCGGGAGCTCCTACGAGCAGTACTTC. Translated: CASRMTSGSSYEQYF. Complete variable domain (other parts from reference TRBV5-1 and TRBJ2-7): KAGVTQTPRYLIKTRGQQVTLSCSPISGHRSVSWYQQTPGQGLQFLFEYFSETQRNKGNFPGRFSGRQFSNSRSEMNVSTLELGDSALYLCASRMTSGSSYEQYFGPGTRLTVT.

About this clonotype: An end of the junction differs from the germline gene, which may be a read error. This rearrangement joins TRBV11-2 to TRBJ1-1; D ambiguous. The germline V gene encodes CDR1 SGHAT and CDR2 FQNNGV. The CDR3 covers 11 residues. The CDR3 DNA follows: TGTGCCAGCAGCTTAGGTCATACCCGGTCCTTC. Its translation is CASSLGHTRSF.